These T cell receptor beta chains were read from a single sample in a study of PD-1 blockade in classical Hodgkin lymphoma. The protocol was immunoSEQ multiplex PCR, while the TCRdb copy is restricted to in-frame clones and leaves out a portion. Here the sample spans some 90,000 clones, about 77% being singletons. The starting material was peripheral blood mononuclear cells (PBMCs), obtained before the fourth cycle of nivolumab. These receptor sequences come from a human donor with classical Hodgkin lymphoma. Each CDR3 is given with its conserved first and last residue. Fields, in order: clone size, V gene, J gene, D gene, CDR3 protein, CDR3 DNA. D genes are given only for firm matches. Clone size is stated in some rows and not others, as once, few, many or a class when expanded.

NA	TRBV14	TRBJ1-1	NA	CASSQGYSGYTEAFF	TGTGCCAGCAGCCAAGGCTACAGCGGGTACACTGAAGCTTTCTTT
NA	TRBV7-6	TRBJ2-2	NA	CASSLTRSGELFF	TGTGCCAGCAGCTTAACCAGGTCCGGGGAGCTGTTTTTT
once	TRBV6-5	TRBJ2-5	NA	CASSYSRWETQYF	TGTGCCAGCAGTTACTCGAGATGGGAGACCCAGTACTTC
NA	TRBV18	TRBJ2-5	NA	CASSPPQETQYF	TGTGCCAGCTCACCCCCCCAAGAGACCCAGTACTTC
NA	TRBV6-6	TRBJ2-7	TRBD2	CASSYSAARGGQYF	TGTGCCAGCAGTTACTCTGCCGCCCGGGGGGGGCAGTACTTC
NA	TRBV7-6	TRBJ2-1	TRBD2	CASSTSGSPSYNEQFF	TGTGCCAGCAGTACTAGCGGGAGCCCTTCCTACAATGAGCAGTTCTTC
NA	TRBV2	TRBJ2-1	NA	CASSYGGKQFF	TGTGCCAGCAGTTATGGCGGGAAGCAGTTCTTC
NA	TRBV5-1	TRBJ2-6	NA	CASFDISGANVLTF	TGCGCCAGCTTCGACATCTCTGGGGCCAACGTCCTGACTTTC
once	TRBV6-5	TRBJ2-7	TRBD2	CASSQGTSGLYEQYF	TGTGCCAGCAGTCAGGGGACTAGCGGCCTCTACGAGCAGTACTTC
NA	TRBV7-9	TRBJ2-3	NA	CASSFQLGGGNTDTQYF	TGTGCCAGCAGCTTCCAGCTAGGGGGCGGGAACACAGATACGCAGTATTTT
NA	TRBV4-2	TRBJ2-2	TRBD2	CASSQDLLGLAVSGELFF	TGTGCCAGCAGCCAAGATCTTCTGGGACTAGCGGTCTCCGGGGAGCTGTTTTTT
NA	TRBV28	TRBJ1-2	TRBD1	CASRKTGGGGYTF	TGTGCCAGCAGAAAGACAGGGGGCGGTGGCTACACCTTC
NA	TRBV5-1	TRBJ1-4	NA	CASSQKEYNEKLFF	TGCGCCAGCAGCCAAAAGGAGTATAATGAAAAACTGTTTTTT
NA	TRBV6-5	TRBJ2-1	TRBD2	CASSSSGGPYNEQFF	TGTGCCAGCAGTTCGAGCGGGGGGCCCTACAATGAGCAGTTCTTC
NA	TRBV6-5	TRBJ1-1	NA	CARRSVTEAFF	TGTGCCAGGAGGAGCGTCACTGAAGCTTTCTTT
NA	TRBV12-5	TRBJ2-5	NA	CASALGRINQETQYF	TGTGCTAGTGCCCTTGGTAGGATAAACCAAGAGACCCAGTACTTC
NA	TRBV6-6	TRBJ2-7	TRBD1	CASRIPGQGSYEQYF	TGTGCCAGCAGGATACCGGGACAGGGGTCCTACGAGCAGTACTTC
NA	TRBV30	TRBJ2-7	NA	CAWERDRLGSEQYF	TGTGCCTGGGAGCGGGACAGATTGGGATCCGAGCAGTACTTC
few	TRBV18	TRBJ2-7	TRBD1	CASSPQGTGGFEQYF	TGTGCCAGCTCACCACAAGGGACAGGGGGCTTCGAGCAGTACTTC
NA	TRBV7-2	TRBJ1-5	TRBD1	CASSSRQGAGQPQHF	TGTGCCAGCAGCTCACGGCAGGGGGCAGGTCAGCCCCAGCATTTT
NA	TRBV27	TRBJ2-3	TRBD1	CASSLLDRGGTDTQYF	TGTGCCAGCAGTTTACTGGACAGGGGGGGCACAGATACGCAGTATTTT
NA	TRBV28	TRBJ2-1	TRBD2	CASSGRGAGVHEQFF	TGTGCCAGCAGTGGCCGGGGAGCGGGAGTACATGAGCAGTTCTTC
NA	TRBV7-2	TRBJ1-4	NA	CASSPRTGLDEKLFF	TGTGCCAGCAGCCCCCGGACGGGTTTAGATGAAAAACTGTTTTTT
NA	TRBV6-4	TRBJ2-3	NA	CARGPRGTDTQYF	TGTGCCAGAGGTCCCCGGGGCACAGATACGCAGTATTTT
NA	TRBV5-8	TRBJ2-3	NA	CASSLEGGRTDTQYF	TGTGCCAGCAGCTTGGAGGGTGGGCGCACAGATACGCAGTATTTT
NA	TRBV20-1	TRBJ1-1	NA	CSAEHRVYAFF	TGCAGTGCTGAACACAGGGTGTACGCTTTCTTT
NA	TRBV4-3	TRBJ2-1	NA	CASSQNFGEQFF	TGCGCCAGCAGCCAGAATTTCGGTGAGCAGTTCTTC
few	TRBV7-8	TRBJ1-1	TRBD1	CASSLGGGLEAFF	TGTGCCAGCAGCTTAGGAGGGGGCCTGGAAGCTTTCTTT
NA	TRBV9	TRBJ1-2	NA	CASSVGQPYGYTF	TGTGCCAGCAGCGTGGGCCAGCCCTATGGCTACACCTTC
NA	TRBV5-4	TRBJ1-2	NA	CASTFAQANYGYTF	TGTGCCAGCACCTTCGCTCAGGCGAACTATGGCTACACCTTC
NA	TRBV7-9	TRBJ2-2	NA	CASSRQALRAGELFF	TGTGCCAGCAGCCGACAGGCGTTAAGGGCCGGGGAGCTGTTTTTT
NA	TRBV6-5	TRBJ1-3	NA	CASRKTGLSGNTIYF	TGTGCCAGCAGAAAGACAGGACTCTCTGGAAACACCATATATTTT
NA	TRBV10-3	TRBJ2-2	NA	CAISGRVIDTGELFF	TGTGCCATCAGTGGCAGGGTAATCGACACCGGGGAGCTGTTTTTT
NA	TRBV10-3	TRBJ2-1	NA	CAIKEGAKDNEQFF	TGTGCCATCAAGGAGGGGGCGAAGGACAATGAGCAGTTCTTC
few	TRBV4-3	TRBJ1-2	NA	CASSQGRTTNYGYTF	TGCGCCAGCAGCCAAGGAAGAACTACTAACTATGGCTACACCTTC
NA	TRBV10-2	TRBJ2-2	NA	CASSETGSNTGELFF	TGCGCCAGCAGTGAAACAGGTTCGAATACCGGGGAGCTGTTTTTT
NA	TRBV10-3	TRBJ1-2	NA	CAISDGREPDGYTF	TGTGCCATCAGTGACGGGAGGGAGCCCGATGGCTACACCTTC
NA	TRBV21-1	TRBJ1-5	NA	CASTSWTDSNQPQHF	TGTGCCAGTACCTCTTGGACAGATAGCAATCAGCCCCAGCATTTT
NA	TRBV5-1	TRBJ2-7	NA	CASSPGSASYEQYF	TGCGCCAGCAGCCCTGGGTCGGCCTCCTACGAGCAGTACTTC
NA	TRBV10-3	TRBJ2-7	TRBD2	CAIASGQTYEQYF	TGTGCCATTGCTAGCGGGCAAACCTACGAGCAGTACTTC
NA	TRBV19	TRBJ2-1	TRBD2	CASSILTAGAYEQFF	TGTGCCAGTAGTATTTTAACAGCGGGGGCCTATGAGCAGTTCTTC
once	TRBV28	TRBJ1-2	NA	CASSFQDGFNYGYTF	TGTGCCAGCAGTTTTCAGGACGGATTCAACTATGGCTACACCTTC
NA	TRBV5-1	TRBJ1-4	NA	CASSLERGTFEKLFF	TGCGCCAGCAGCTTGGAACGAGGGACATTTGAAAAACTGTTTTTT
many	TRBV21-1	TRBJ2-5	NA	CASSPRKRERRETQYF	TGTGCCAGCAGCCCGAGAAAGCGGGAGCGGAGGGAGACCCAGTACTTC
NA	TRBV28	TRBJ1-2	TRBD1	CASTGQASYGYTF	TGTGCCAGCACGGGACAGGCCTCCTATGGCTACACCTTC
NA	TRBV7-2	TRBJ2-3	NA	CASSLAGARTDTQYF	TGTGCCAGCAGCTTGGCGGGGGCCCGCACAGATACGCAGTATTTT
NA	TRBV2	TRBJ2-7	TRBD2	CASSPRGLAVHEQYF	TGTGCCAGCAGCCCTCGGGGACTAGCGGTACACGAGCAGTACTTC
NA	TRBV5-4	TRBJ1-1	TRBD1	CASSSRTGEITNTEAFF	TGTGCCAGCAGCTCCCGGACAGGAGAGATAACGAACACTGAAGCTTTCTTT
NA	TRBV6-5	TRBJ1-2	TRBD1	CASSYRQGIGIGYTF	TGTGCCAGCAGTTACCGACAGGGAATAGGTATTGGCTACACCTTC